The T cell receptor (beta chain) under discussion was sequenced for a study of human T cells and chemical hapten exposure. Time point defined: patch test 2, 6 weeks after DPC sensitization. Documented treatment: therapeutic diphenylcyclopropenone sensitization with weekly scalp DPC. The CDR3 extends over 13 amino acids. Trimming left V 0 bases short and J 1 base short, with 6 bases between. CDR1 GTSNPN and CDR2 SVGIG come from the germline V gene (reference sequence). TCRdb reprocessed the RACE reads via MiXCR and lists one record per CDR3 protein. The sample consists of 35,000 to 45,000 distinct CDR3 sequences, about 9.8% of them appearing once. This clonotype was seen many times.

The TCR sequence derives from a woman aged 40 to 50 with alopecia areata. Some clones in this sample may be carry-over from other donors' samples. Source: whole blood, taken in connection with sensitization to the hapten diphenylcyclopropenone (DPC). The chain employs TRBV30 and TRBJ1-1; tentatively, D is TRBD1 (5 bases). The CDR3 region has the DNA TGTGCCTGGAGTGTTCAGGGGAACACTGAAGCTTTCTTT. Amino acid sequence: CAWSVQGNTEAFF.